Listed below are T cell receptor beta chains from one sample, sequenced in a study of Tregs in tolerant kidney transplant recipients. Some clones are missing from TCRdb's copy, which holds only in-frame ones; the method was immunoSEQ multiplex PCR. Here the sample spans about 11,000 clones, around nine tenths being singletons. For these receptors, no antigen is known. The sample consisted of Tregs from blood cultured with allogeneic cells, taken before the transplant. Receptors originate from a human patient who received a combined kidney and bone marrow transplant. Both conserved end residues are part of each CDR3. D genes are given only for firm matches. Clone size, where shown, is once, few, many, or a class for clones that have expanded.

-,TRBV2,-,TRBJ1-5,TGTGCCAGCAGGTTGGAGAGCAATCAGCCCCAGCATTTT,CASRLESNQPQHF
TRBD2,TRBV7-9,once,TRBJ2-1,TGTGCCAGCAGCTCCTGGCGGGGGTATAGGAACAATGAGCAGTTCTTC,CASSSWRGYRNNEQFF
TRBD2,TRBV7-2,-,TRBJ2-7,TGTGCCAGCAGCCACCGGACTAGTACAACCTACGAGCAGTACTTC,CASSHRTSTTYEQYF
-,TRBV6-1,-,TRBJ2-1,TGTGCCAGCAGTGAAAGACGCTGGCTAAACAATGAGCAGTTCTTC,CASSERRWLNNEQFF
-,TRBV20-1,-,TRBJ1-2,TGCAGTGGAGTCCCGCCTTACACCTTC,CSGVPPYTF
-,TRBV5-4,-,TRBJ1-2,TGTGCCAGCAGCTTGGATAGGGGGAACTATGGCTACACCTTC,CASSLDRGNYGYTF
-,TRBV11-1,-,TRBJ2-5,TGTGCCAGCAGGTCAGGACAGCAAGAGACCCAGTACTTC,CASRSGQQETQYF
TRBD1,TRBV5-1,-,TRBJ1-2,TGCGCCAGCAGTCGGGACAGGGACTATGGCTACACCTTC,CASSRDRDYGYTF
-,TRBV10-2,-,TRBJ2-1,TGCGCCAGCAGTGGGGACCCCAGCTCCTACAATGAGCAGTTCTTC,CASSGDPSSYNEQFF
-,TRBV28,-,TRBJ2-2,TGTGCCAGCAGGATAGGGGGGGGCACCGCCGGGGAGCTGTTTTTT,CASRIGGGTAGELFF
-,TRBV27,few,TRBJ1-4,TGTGCCAGCAGGCCCATATGGGGTACTAATGAAAAACTGTTTTTT,CASRPIWGTNEKLFF
-,TRBV6-1,-,TRBJ2-1,TGTGCCAGCAGTGTTTGGCTCTTCAATGAGCAGTTCTTC,CASSVWLFNEQFF